This TCR beta chain is from a study of T cell responses to AZD1222 COVID-19 vaccine. Findings of the study overall: The number of AZD1222 recipients seropositive at baseline was only 6 or 7. Repertoires were obtained solely post-peak T cell response.

This clone is a singleton in its sample. Its antigen is undetermined. The data were produced by immunoSEQ multiplex PCR, yet TCRdb's version contains in-frame clones alone and is incomplete. This table has about 130,000 clones, about nine tenths appearing once. The TCR was taken from an adult in good health. The sample here was peripheral blood, taken on day 0 of AZD1222 vaccination.

This CDR3 reads CAWNEQGNSPLHF. CDR3 bases: TGTGCCTGGAATGAACAGGGGAATTCACCCCTCCACTTT. This sequence joins TRBV30 and TRBJ1-6; TRBD1 aligns across 7 bases. V lost 4 bases and J lost 7; bases outside the gene matches: 4. The CDR3 extends over 13 amino acids. Germline V gene lookup returns CDR1 GTSNPN and CDR2 SVGIG (reference sequence).